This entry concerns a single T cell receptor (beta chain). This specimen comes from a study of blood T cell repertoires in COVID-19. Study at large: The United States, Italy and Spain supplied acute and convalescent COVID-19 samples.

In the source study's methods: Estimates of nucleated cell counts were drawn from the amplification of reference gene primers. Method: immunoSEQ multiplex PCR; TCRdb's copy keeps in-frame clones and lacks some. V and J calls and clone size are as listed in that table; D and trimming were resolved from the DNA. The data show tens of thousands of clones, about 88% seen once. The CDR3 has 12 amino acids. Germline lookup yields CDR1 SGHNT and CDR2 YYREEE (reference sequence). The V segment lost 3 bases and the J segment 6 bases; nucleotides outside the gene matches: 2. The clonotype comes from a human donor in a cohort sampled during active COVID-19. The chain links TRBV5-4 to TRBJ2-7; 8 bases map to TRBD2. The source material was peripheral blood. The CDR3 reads CASSSGGGEQYF. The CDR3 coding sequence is TGTGCCAGCAGCTCCGGGGGGGGCGAGCAGTACTTC.